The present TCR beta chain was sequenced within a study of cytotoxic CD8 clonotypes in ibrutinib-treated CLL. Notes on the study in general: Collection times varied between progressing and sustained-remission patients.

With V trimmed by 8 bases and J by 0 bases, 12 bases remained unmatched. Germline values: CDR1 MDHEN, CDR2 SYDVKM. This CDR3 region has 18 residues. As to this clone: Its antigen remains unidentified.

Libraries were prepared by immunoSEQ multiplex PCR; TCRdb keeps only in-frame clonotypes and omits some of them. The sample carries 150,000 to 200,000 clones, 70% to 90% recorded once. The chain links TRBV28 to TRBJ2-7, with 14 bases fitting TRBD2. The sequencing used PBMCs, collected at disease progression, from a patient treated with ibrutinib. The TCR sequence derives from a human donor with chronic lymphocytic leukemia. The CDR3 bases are TGTGCCAGCTATGGGACTAGCGGGAGTTCACTCTACTCCTACGAGCAGTACTTC. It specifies CASYGTSGSSLYSYEQYF. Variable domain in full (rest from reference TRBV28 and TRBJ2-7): DVKVTQSSRYLVKRTGEKVFLECVQDMDHENMFWYRQDPGLGLRLIYFSYDVKMKEKGDIPEGYSVSREKKERFSLILESASTNQTSMYLCASYGTSGSSLYSYEQYFGPGTRLTVT.